These T cell receptor beta chains were read from a single sample in a study of cytomegalovirus exposure and HLA in healthy donors. Libraries were prepared by immunoSEQ multiplex PCR; TCRdb keeps only in-frame clonotypes and omits some of them. Seen here are 45,000 to 65,000 clones, approximately 89% observed once, and the top ten hold about 8.1%. The sequenced sample was PBMCs. All receptors derive from a woman between 18 and 29 years old in good health and CMV-seropositive. The CDR3 runs from the conserved cysteine through the conserved F or W. D genes are given only for firm matches. Expanded clones get a size class; other rows say once, few or many, or leave the size out.

V	J	size	D	CDR3	DNA
TRBV30	TRBJ2-3	NA	TRBD2	CAWEITSGGTDTQYF	TGTGCCTGGGAGATAACTAGCGGGGGCACAGATACGCAGTATTTT
TRBV11-2	TRBJ2-1	NA	NA	CASSMRRHNEQFF	TGTGCCAGCAGTATGAGGCGCCACAATGAGCAGTTCTTC
TRBV6-5	TRBJ1-3	medium-sized	NA	CASSYSRVSGNTIYF	TGTGCCAGCAGTTACAGCAGGGTATCTGGAAACACCATATATTTT
TRBV6-1	TRBJ1-2	NA	NA	CASTERAHGYTF	TGTGCCAGCACCGAGCGGGCTCATGGCTACACCTTC
TRBV28	TRBJ1-2	NA	TRBD1	CASSFPKTGPYGYTF	TGTGCCAGCAGTTTTCCCAAGACAGGGCCTTATGGCTACACCTTC
TRBV29-1	TRBJ2-7	NA	TRBD2	CSVGAGGPYEQYF	TGCAGCGTTGGAGCGGGGGGGCCCTACGAGCAGTACTTC
TRBV6-1	TRBJ1-2	NA	NA	CASSHRDGYTF	TGTGCCAGCAGCCACAGGGACGGCTACACCTTC
TRBV9	TRBJ2-6	NA	NA	CASSVKAGSGANVLTF	TGTGCCAGCAGCGTAAAGGCGGGTTCTGGGGCCAACGTCCTGACTTTC
TRBV6-6	TRBJ1-1	NA	NA	CASSKGLPGAAEAFF	TGTGCCAGCAGTAAGGGACTCCCCGGGGCCGCTGAAGCTTTCTTT
TRBV6-4	TRBJ1-5	NA	NA	CASPLEWGNQPQHF	TGTGCCAGCCCCCTGGAGTGGGGCAATCAGCCCCAGCATTTT
TRBV29-1	TRBJ2-1	NA	NA	CSVEVWDSRYNEQFF	TGCAGCGTTGAAGTTTGGGACTCGCGATACAATGAGCAGTTCTTC
TRBV6-4	TRBJ2-3	NA	NA	CASSDGGSTDTQYF	TGTGCCAGCAGTGACGGGGGGTCCACAGATACGCAGTATTTT
TRBV5-1	TRBJ1-1	NA	NA	CASSLAPGTEAFF	TGCGCCAGCAGCTTGGCCCCAGGTACTGAAGCTTTCTTT
TRBV2	TRBJ2-5	NA	TRBD1	CASNRPGGETQYF	TGTGCCAGTAATCGACCAGGGGGAGAGACCCAGTACTTC
TRBV15	TRBJ1-2	NA	TRBD1	CATSRAGQSGGYTF	TGTGCCACCAGCAGAGCGGGACAGTCTGGCGGCTACACCTTC
TRBV5-1	TRBJ2-3	NA	NA	CASSLAGTDTQYF	TGCGCCAGCAGCTTGGCCGGGACAGATACGCAGTATTTT
TRBV6-1	TRBJ1-2	NA	NA	CASSGVINYGYTF	TGTGCCAGCAGCGGAGTTATTAACTATGGCTACACCTTC
TRBV30	TRBJ1-1	NA	NA	CAWTGGRWNTEAFF	TGTGCCTGGACGGGGGGGAGGTGGAACACTGAAGCTTTCTTT
TRBV19	TRBJ2-3	NA	TRBD1	CASRPGTGLTDTQYF	TGTGCCAGTAGACCGGGGACAGGGCTCACAGATACGCAGTATTTT
TRBV5-4	TRBJ1-6	NA	TRBD1	CASSQGQPNSPLHF	TGTGCCAGCAGCCAGGGACAGCCTAATTCACCCCTCCACTTT
TRBV5-5	TRBJ1-1	NA	NA	CASSLDQTALNTEAFF	TGTGCCAGCAGCTTGGACCAGACAGCACTGAACACTGAAGCTTTCTTT
TRBV28	TRBJ1-2	few	NA	CAIQGRGYTF	TGTGCCATCCAGGGGAGAGGCTACACCTTC
TRBV2	TRBJ2-7	once	TRBD2	CASSEKGLAVYEQYF	TGTGCCAGCAGTGAAAAAGGACTAGCGGTTTACGAGCAGTACTTC
TRBV30	TRBJ1-2	NA	NA	CAWSVGQSYGYTF	TGTGCCTGGAGTGTTGGACAATCGTATGGCTACACCTTC
TRBV7-2	TRBJ2-7	NA	NA	CASSSQGNEQYF	TGTGCCAGCAGCTCGCAGGGAAACGAGCAGTACTTC
TRBV9	TRBJ1-4	NA	TRBD1	CASSVGTELNEKLFF	TGTGCCAGCAGCGTCGGGACAGAACTAAATGAAAAACTGTTTTTT
TRBV6-1	TRBJ1-5	NA	NA	CASSDIVYQPQHF	TGTGCCAGCAGTGACATAGTCTATCAGCCCCAGCATTTT
TRBV7-6	TRBJ1-1	NA	TRBD1	CASSLGTGSSTEAFF	TGTGCCAGCAGCTTAGGGACAGGGTCAAGCACTGAAGCTTTCTTT
TRBV7-9	TRBJ1-6	NA	TRBD1	CASSGRGTGFLNSPLHF	TGTGCCAGCAGCGGACGCGGGACAGGGTTCTTGAATTCACCCCTCCACTTT
TRBV4-1	TRBJ2-3	NA	TRBD2	CASSQISGGVRSSTDTQYF	TGCGCCAGCAGCCAAATTAGCGGGGGCGTCAGATCTAGCACAGATACGCAGTATTTT
TRBV19	TRBJ2-7	NA	TRBD1	CASSSVGTGSYEQYF	TGTGCCAGTAGTTCCGTCGGGACAGGGTCCTACGAGCAGTACTTC
TRBV10-2	TRBJ2-1	once	TRBD2	CASSPGLDNEQFF	TGCGCCAGCAGTCCCGGACTAGACAATGAGCAGTTCTTC
TRBV30	TRBJ1-1	NA	NA	CAWSLGTSLNTEAFF	TGTGCCTGGAGCCTTGGGACATCATTGAACACTGAAGCTTTCTTT
TRBV7-3	TRBJ1-1	few	NA	CASSQTGGGNTEAFF	TGTGCCAGCAGCCAAACGGGGGGAGGGAACACTGAAGCTTTCTTT
TRBV19	TRBJ2-5	NA	NA	CASSIVVQTQETQYF	TGTGCCAGTAGTATAGTAGTACAGACCCAAGAGACCCAGTACTTC
TRBV7-2	TRBJ1-5	NA	NA	CASSLGTDSNQPQHF	TGTGCCAGCAGCTTAGGGACAGATAGCAATCAGCCCCAGCATTTT
TRBV5-6	TRBJ1-1	few	TRBD1	CASSLIGTDEAFF	TGTGCCAGCAGCCTCATCGGGACAGATGAAGCTTTCTTT
TRBV2	TRBJ2-1	NA	NA	CASRSGPYNEQFF	TGTGCCAGCAGAAGCGGACCCTACAATGAGCAGTTCTTC
TRBV5-1	TRBJ2-3	NA	TRBD2	CASSLELAGGTDTQYF	TGCGCCAGCAGCTTGGAACTAGCGGGGGGGACAGATACGCAGTATTTT
TRBV7-2	TRBJ2-1	NA	TRBD2	CASSLALADTYNEQFF	TGTGCCAGCAGCTTAGCGCTAGCGGACACCTACAATGAGCAGTTCTTC
TRBV9	TRBJ1-1	NA	NA	CASSGGARATEAFF	TGTGCCAGCAGCGGGGGAGCGAGGGCCACTGAAGCTTTCTTT
TRBV4-2	TRBJ2-3	once	TRBD2	CASSQGSGKTDTQYF	TGTGCCAGCAGCCAAGGGAGCGGGAAAACAGATACGCAGTATTTT
TRBV7-9	TRBJ1-6	NA	NA	CASSLALGYSYNSPLHF	TGTGCCAGCAGCTTAGCGCTAGGCTACTCCTATAATTCACCCCTCCACTTT
TRBV2	TRBJ2-7	few	NA	CATGHGTYEQYF	TGTGCTACAGGGCACGGCACCTACGAGCAGTACTTC
TRBV7-6	TRBJ1-1	NA	NA	CASSPSKEGRTEAFF	TGTGCCAGCAGCCCCAGTAAGGAAGGGAGAACTGAAGCTTTCTTT
TRBV7-6	TRBJ2-5	NA	TRBD1	CASSAGTGYQETQYF	TGTGCCAGCAGCGCCGGGACAGGGTACCAAGAGACCCAGTACTTC
TRBV10-3	TRBJ1-1	NA	TRBD1	CAIRDDRAEAFF	TGTGCCATCAGGGACGACAGGGCCGAAGCTTTCTTT
TRBV28	TRBJ2-2	NA	TRBD1	CASRDQGVGNTGELFF	TGTGCCAGCAGGGACCAGGGGGTGGGGAACACCGGGGAGCTGTTTTTT
TRBV5-1	TRBJ1-5	NA	NA	CASSLDNLNQPQHF	TGCGCCAGCAGCTTGGACAACCTTAATCAGCCCCAGCATTTT
TRBV5-1	TRBJ2-1	NA	TRBD2	CASSQRTSGGSSYNEQFF	TGCGCCAGCAGCCAGAGGACTAGCGGGGGCAGCTCCTACAATGAGCAGTTCTTC
TRBV6-1	TRBJ1-3	NA	NA	CASSEAHGGSSGNTIYF	TGTGCCAGCAGTGAAGCCCACGGAGGCAGCTCTGGAAACACCATATATTTT
TRBV10-3	TRBJ2-2	NA	TRBD1	CAIRGAGTGGHGELFF	TGTGCCATCAGGGGGGCCGGGACAGGGGGCCACGGGGAGCTGTTTTTT
TRBV18	TRBJ2-7	NA	TRBD1	CASSPPPGQGPYEQYF	TGTGCCAGCTCACCACCACCGGGACAGGGACCGTACGAGCAGTACTTC
TRBV27	TRBJ2-7	NA	TRBD1	CASRGRGWYEQYF	TGTGCCAGCAGAGGCAGGGGGTGGTACGAGCAGTACTTC
TRBV2	TRBJ1-2	NA	NA	CASKETVYGYTF	TGTGCCAGCAAGGAGACAGTCTATGGCTACACCTTC
TRBV7-2	TRBJ1-5	NA	TRBD1	CASSAWDRGRAYSNQPQHF	TGTGCCAGCAGCGCCTGGGACAGGGGAAGGGCTTATAGCAATCAGCCCCAGCATTTT
TRBV7-6	TRBJ2-1	NA	TRBD1	CASSSDRGLDNEQFF	TGTGCCAGCAGCTCAGACAGGGGACTCGACAATGAGCAGTTCTTC
TRBV5-1	TRBJ2-3	NA	NA	CASRLTGVGDTQYF	TGCGCCAGCCGTTTAACGGGGGTGGGAGATACGCAGTATTTT
TRBV10-1	TRBJ2-1	NA	TRBD1	CASSGWDRDEQFF	TGCGCCAGCAGCGGCTGGGACAGGGACGAGCAGTTCTTC